This T cell receptor (beta chain) was sequenced during a study of spatial heterogeneity in lung cancer. Time point defined: sample taken at primary tumor resection. This clonotype was counted only a few times. Its antigen is currently unknown. Trimming took 0 bases from V and 6 from J, leaving 15 bases between them. CDR1 and CDR2 (germline): MNHEY, SVGEGT. The CDR3 is made up of 16 amino acids. Whole-study findings and limits: Tracking of tumor mutation counts was seen in expanded intratumoral alpha and beta TCR counts.

Using its own MiXCR run on the 5' RACE reads, TCRdb lists one record per CDR3 protein. This table has 12,000 to 15,000 distinct CDR3 sequences, under 8% appearing once. The clonotype originates from a male donor with early-stage non-small cell lung cancer. The sequenced sample was lung tumor tissue, obtained at surgery. V usage is TRBV6-2 or TRBV6-3 and J usage is TRBJ1-5; tentative D call: TRBD1 (5 bases). Here the CDR3 reads CASSYSGQRGGQPQHF. The CDR3 nucleotides are TGTGCCAGCAGTTACTCTGGTCAGCGGGGCGGTCAGCCCCAGCATTTT.